Presented here are 20 T cell receptor beta chains from one specimen sequenced in a study of T cells in Graves' hyperthyroidism and ophthalmopathy. Amplified regions were TCR beta CDR3 sequences from RNA transcripts. First-round RT-PCR with HTBI primers amplified the TCR CDR3 region. TCRdb re-called the multiplex PCR reads through MiXCR, storing one row per CDR3 protein. The sample lists 300,000 to 400,000 distinct CDR3 sequences, about 18% occurring once. Sequenced material: blood. The receptors stem from a man in his late teens or twenties with Graves' ophthalmopathy.

This clonotype has a count of ten or more. The V gene is TRBV7-9, the J gene TRBJ1-5; D not certain. The CDR3 loop spans 14 amino acids. The V end lost 1 base, the J end lost 3 bases, and 7 bases lay between the germline ends. In germline, CDR1 is SEHNR, CDR2 FQNEAQ (reference sequence). This CDR3 is CASSLDSHNQPQHF. Written as DNA, the CDR3 is TGTGCCAGCAGCTTAGACAGCCACAATCAGCCCCAGCATTTT.

CDR3 DNA sequence: TGTGCCAATCGGACAGGGGGCCGCAATGAGCAGTTCTTC. Its translation: CANRTGGRNEQFF. This chain joins TRBV7-9 and TRBJ2-1, with TRBD1 matching over 11 bases. V lost 10 bases to trimming and J lost 6 bases; unmatched junction nucleotides: 5. The CDR3 sequence is 13 residues long. From germline, CDR1 is SEHNR and CDR2 FQNEAQ (reference sequence).

The chain employs TRBV15 and TRBJ1-5, with TRBD1 matching over 7 bases. CDR1 and CDR2 (germline): LNHNV, YYDKDF (reference sequence). V dropped 4 bases and J dropped 1; count of bases not matched to a gene: 1. The length of the CDR3 is 14 residues. As DNA, the CDR3 is TGTGCCACCAGCATGACAGGGAGCAATCAGCCCCAGCATTTT. It translates to CATSMTGSNQPQHF.

This clonotype was observed a handful of times. The chain uses TRBV3-1 and TRBJ2-2; tentative D call: TRBD2 (6 bases). This CDR3 region has 16 residues. Germline CDR1 is LGHDT and CDR2 is YNNKEL (reference sequence). The germline V and J ends were trimmed by 0 bases and 0 bases, with 8 bases remaining between them. CDR3 residues: CASSQEIAANTGELFF. The CDR3 nucleotides read TGTGCCAGCAGCCAAGAGATAGCGGCGAACACCGGGGAGCTGTTTTTT. Looking up the rest from reference TRBV3-1 and TRBJ2-2 gives the full variable domain: DTAVSQTPKYLVTQMGNDKSIKCEQNLGHDTMYWYKQDSKKFLKIMFSYNNKELIINETVPNRFSPKSPDKAHLNLHINSLELGDSAVYFCASSQEIAANTGELFFGEGSRLTVL.

The chain has TRBV4-2 and TRBJ2-5; D may correspond to TRBD1 or TRBD2 (6 bases each). Germline V gene lookup returns CDR1 LGHNA and CDR2 YNFKEQ. The V end was cut by 1 base, the J end by 3 bases, with 12 bases between. This CDR3 region has 15 residues. The CDR3 DNA reads as TGTGCCAGCAGCCAAGTAACGGGGGCGGAAGAGACCCAGTACTTC. Amino acids: CASSQVTGAEETQYF.

This clonotype was observed at least ten times. The rearrangement uses TRBV3-1 and TRBJ1-1; TRBD1 might be the D (6 bases). Germline CDR1 LGHDT, CDR2 YNNKEL (reference sequence). The CDR3 contains 14 residues. With 6 bases removed from V and 4 bases from J, the gap between germline ends came to 15 bases. The CDR3 loop is CASRGGGGGTEAFF. CDR3 DNA sequence: TGTGCCAGCAGGGGGGGCGGAGGGGGCACTGAAGCTTTCTTT.

The rearrangement joins TRBV6-1 to TRBJ2-3; tentative D call: TRBD2 (6 bases). The CDR3 runs 14 residues. From germline, CDR1 is MNHNS and CDR2 SASEGT. V was clipped by 3 bases and J by 2 bases, with 9 bases between them. DNA of the CDR3: TGTGCCAGCAGTGAGCGGGACTTCACAGATACGCAGTATTTT. Its protein is CASSERDFTDTQYF.

This clonotype was counted between two and nine times. The V and J genes are TRBV20-1 and TRBJ1-5, with D tentatively TRBD1 (5 bases). The CDR3 is 14 amino acids. Between the trimmed V and J ends, which lost 5 bases and 4 bases, there was a span of 15 bases. CDR1 DFQATT and CDR2 SNEGSKA come from the germline V gene (reference sequence). CDR3 sequence reads: CSAVEVEGNQPQHF. The CDR3 DNA is TGCAGTGCTGTGGAAGTAGAGGGGAATCAGCCCCAGCATTTT.

This clonotype was seen only a few times. The chain combines TRBV29-1 with TRBJ1-1, with D uncertain. The CDR3 length is 13 residues. Germline V gene data show CDR1 as SQVTM and CDR2 as ANQGSEA. V lost 3 bases to trimming and J lost 4 bases, with 12 bases between them. This chain's CDR3 is CSVERDAGTEAFF. The DNA of the CDR3 is TGCAGCGTTGAGCGGGATGCGGGCACTGAAGCTTTCTTT.

This clonotype was found many times. The chain joins TRBV5-5 to TRBJ1-1; 7 nucleotides match TRBD1. The CDR3 is 16 amino acids. Germline CDR1 and CDR2: SGHKS and YYEKEE (reference sequence). Trimming cost V 0 bases and J 0 bases; bases outside gene matches: 5. CDR3 amino acids: CASSLDRGIMNTEAFF. The CDR3 DNA sequence: TGTGCCAGCAGCTTGGACAGGGGAATCATGAACACTGAAGCTTTCTTT.

This chain joins TRBV4-2 and TRBJ2-7, with 12 positions matching TRBD2. V was pared by 3 bases and J by 3 bases, with 3 bases of the junction left unmatched. From germline, CDR1 is LGHNA and CDR2 YNFKEQ. There are 15 residues in the CDR3. CDR3 amino acids: CASSQETSGGYEQYF. The CDR3 bases are TGTGCCAGCAGCCAGGAGACTAGCGGGGGCTACGAGCAGTACTTC.

The J gene is TRBJ1-1, the V gene TRBV19; D is unresolved. The V gene lost 3 bases and the J gene lost 4 bases, with 12 bases spanning the gap. The V gene's germline CDR1 is LNHDA and CDR2 SQIVND (reference sequence). The CDR3 loop spans 14 amino acids. As DNA, the CDR3 is TGTGCCAGTAGTATTGCGGGATTGGGCACTGAAGCTTTCTTT. Its protein is CASSIAGLGTEAFF.

This clonotype has just a few counts. The junction and the germline gene differ at one end; a read error may be behind it. The chain recombines TRBV2 with TRBJ1-4; 8 bases align to TRBD1. Germline assignment: CDR1 SNHLY and CDR2 FYNNEI. The CDR3 runs 13 residues. The CDR3: CASRQGFGEKLFF. The CDR3 region has the DNA TGCGCCAGCAGACAGGGGTTCGGTGAAAAACTGTTTTTT. Using reference TRBV2 and TRBJ1-4 for the parts outside the CDR3, the full variable domain is EPEVTQTPSHQVTQMGQEVILRCVPISNHLYFYWYRQILGQKVEFLVSFYNNEISEKSEIFDDQFSVERPDGSNFTLKIRSTKLEDSAMYFCASRQGFGEKLFFGSGTQLSVL.

This clonotype has at least ten counts. CDR3 in amino acids: CASRRTGGVGQPQHF. CDR3 nucleotides: TGTGCCAGCAGACGGACAGGGGGCGTTGGTCAGCCCCAGCATTTT. J is TRBJ1-5 and V is TRBV7-2; 11 nucleotides match TRBD1. Germline V gene sequence: CDR1 SGHTA, CDR2 FQGNSA. The trim removed 6 bases at V and 6 bases at J, leaving 7 bases unmatched. The CDR3 runs 15 residues.

This chain uses TRBV27 with TRBJ1-6, with D uncertain. The germline V gene encodes CDR1 MNHEY and CDR2 SMNVEV (reference sequence). The CDR3 is 13 residues long. V lost 3 bases and J lost 10, with 10 bases in between. The CDR3 here is CASSFKGYSPLHF. The CDR3 DNA sequence: TGTGCCAGCAGTTTTAAAGGGTACTCACCCCTCCACTTT.

V and J are TRBV4-1 and TRBJ1-1; D remains ambiguous. The germline V gene encodes CDR1 MGHRA and CDR2 YSYEKL. The CDR3 has 15 residues. Trimming cost V 1 base and J 5 bases, with 14 bases left between them. CDR3 sequence (DNA): TGCGCCAGCAGCCAAGTAGAACGAGCCCGGACTGAAGCTTTCTTT. Amino acid sequence: CASSQVERARTEAFF.

This clonotype was counted ten times or more. The genes are TRBV2 and TRBJ1-5, with a weak D call TRBD1 (6 bases). V dropped 6 bases and J dropped 1 base, with 19 bases sitting between them. The germline CDR1 and CDR2 sequences are SNHLY and FYNNEI. The CDR3 length is 17 residues. The CDR3 DNA sequence: TGTGCCAGCAGCCAAGGGGGACTACCGGGGAGCAATCAGCCCCAGCATTTT. It is translated as CASSQGGLPGSNQPQHF.

The rearrangement links TRBV6-6 to TRBJ2-2, with D possibly being TRBD2 (6 bases). This CDR3 contains 17 residues. Germline V gene lookup returns CDR1 MNHNY and CDR2 SVGAGI (reference sequence). The germline V and J ends were trimmed by 2 bases and 0 bases, with 13 bases remaining between them. The CDR3 coding sequence is TGTGCCAGCAGTTACAACCCCCGGGACTCGAACACCGGGGAGCTGTTTTTT. Encoded protein: CASSYNPRDSNTGELFF.

This clonotype was picked up a small number of times. The rearrangement uses TRBV9 and TRBJ2-3; maybe TRBD2 (6 bases). Germline CDR1 and CDR2: SGDLS and YYNGEE. Trimming cost V 4 bases and J 2 bases, with 14 bases left between them. The CDR3 has 15 residues. The CDR3, as DNA: TGTGCCAGCAGCACGCCGGGACTCTACACAGATACGCAGTATTTT. Amino acids: CASSTPGLYTDTQYF.

As concerns this clonotype: Just one base apart from a much larger clone, this may be a read error. The V call is TRBV7-9, the J call TRBJ1-4, with TRBD1 identical over 7 bases. The CDR3 runs 15 residues. Germline lookup yields CDR1 SEHNR and CDR2 FQNEAQ (reference sequence). The CDR3 loop is CASSLDRGKNEKLLF. CDR3 bases: TGTGCCAGCAGCTTAGACAGGGGAAAAAATGAAAAACTGCTTTTT.